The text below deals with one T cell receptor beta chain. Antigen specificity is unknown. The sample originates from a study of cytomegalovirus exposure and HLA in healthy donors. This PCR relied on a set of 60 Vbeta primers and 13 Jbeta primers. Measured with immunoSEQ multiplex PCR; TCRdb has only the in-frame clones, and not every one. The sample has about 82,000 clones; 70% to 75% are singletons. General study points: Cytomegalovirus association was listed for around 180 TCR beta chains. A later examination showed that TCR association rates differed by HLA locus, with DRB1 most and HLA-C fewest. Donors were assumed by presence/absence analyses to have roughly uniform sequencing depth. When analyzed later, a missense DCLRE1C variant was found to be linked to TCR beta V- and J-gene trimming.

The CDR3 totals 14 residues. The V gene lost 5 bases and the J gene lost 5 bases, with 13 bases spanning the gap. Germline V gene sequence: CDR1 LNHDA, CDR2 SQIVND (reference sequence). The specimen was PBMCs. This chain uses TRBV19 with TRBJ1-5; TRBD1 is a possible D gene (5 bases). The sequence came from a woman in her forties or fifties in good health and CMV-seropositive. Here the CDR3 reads CASSPTVDHQPQHF. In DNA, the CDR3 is TGTGCCAGTAGTCCGACAGTAGATCATCAGCCCCAGCATTTT.